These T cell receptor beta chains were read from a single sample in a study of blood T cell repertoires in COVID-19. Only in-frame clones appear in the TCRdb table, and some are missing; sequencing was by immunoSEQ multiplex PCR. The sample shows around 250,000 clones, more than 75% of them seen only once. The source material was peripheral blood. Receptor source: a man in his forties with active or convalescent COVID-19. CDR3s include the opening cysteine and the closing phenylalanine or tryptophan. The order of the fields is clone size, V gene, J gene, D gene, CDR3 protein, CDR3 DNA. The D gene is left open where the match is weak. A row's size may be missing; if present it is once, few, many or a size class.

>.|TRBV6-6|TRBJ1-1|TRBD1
CATSRGQGLTEAFF
TGTGCCACCAGCAGGGGACAGGGGTTGACTGAAGCTTTCTTT
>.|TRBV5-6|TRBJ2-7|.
CASRIQGTLYEQYF
TGTGCCAGCAGGATTCAGGGGACCCTCTACGAGCAGTACTTC
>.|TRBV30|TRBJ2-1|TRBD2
CAWSRGLAERDEQFF
TGTGCCTGGAGCCGAGGACTAGCGGAAAGGGATGAGCAGTTCTTC
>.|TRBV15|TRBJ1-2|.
CATSTEGLSGYTF
TGTGCCACCAGCACGGAGGGGCTGAGTGGCTACACCTTC
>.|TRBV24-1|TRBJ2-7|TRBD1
CATSDSGQTKYYEQYF
TGTGCCACCAGTGATTCGGGACAGACCAAATACTACGAGCAGTACTTC
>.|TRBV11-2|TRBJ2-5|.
CASSARQAQMETQYF
TGTGCCAGCAGCGCTAGACAGGCCCAAATGGAGACCCAGTACTTC
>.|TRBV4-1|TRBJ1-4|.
CASSQQVSTNEKLFF
TGCGCCAGCAGCCAGCAGGTTTCAACTAATGAAAAACTGTTTTTT
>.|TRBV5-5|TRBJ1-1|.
CASRYRDSNTEAFF
TGTGCCAGCAGGTACCGGGACTCGAACACTGAAGCTTTCTTT
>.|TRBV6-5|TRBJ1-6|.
CASTSTPYNSPLHF
TGTGCCAGCACCTCCACACCGTATAATTCACCCCTCCACTTT
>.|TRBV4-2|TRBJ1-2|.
CASSQASGVANYGYTF
TGTGCCAGCAGCCAAGCCTCAGGGGTGGCTAACTATGGCTACACCTTC
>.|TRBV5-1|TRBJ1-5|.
CASSLVGGNQPQHF
TGCGCCAGCAGCTTGGTAGGAGGTAATCAGCCCCAGCATTTT
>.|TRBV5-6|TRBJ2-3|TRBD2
CASSLAGLAGPLPVDTQYF
TGTGCCAGCAGCTTGGCCGGGCTAGCGGGACCTCTTCCGGTAGATACGCAGTATTTT
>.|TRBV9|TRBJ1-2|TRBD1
CASSPWGTANGYTF
TGTGCCAGCAGCCCGTGGGGGACAGCGAATGGCTACACCTTC
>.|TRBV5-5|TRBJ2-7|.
CASSLTSTYEQYF
TGTGCCAGCAGCTTGACTTCAACCTACGAGCAGTACTTC
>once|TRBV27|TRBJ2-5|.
CASRSIRAGETQYF
TGTGCCAGCAGATCCATCCGGGCGGGGGAGACCCAGTACTTC
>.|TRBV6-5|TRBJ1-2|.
CASSYGRDGAYGYTF
TGTGCCAGCAGTTACGGGAGGGACGGCGCCTATGGCTACACCTTC
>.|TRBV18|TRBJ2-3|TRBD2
CASSPGPAGDTDTQYF
TGTGCCAGCTCACCAGGGCCTGCGGGGGACACAGATACGCAGTATTTT
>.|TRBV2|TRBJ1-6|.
CASSIRHGNSPLHF
TGTGCCAGCAGCATACGACACGGAAATTCACCCCTCCACTTT
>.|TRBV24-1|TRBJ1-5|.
CATGAGGAGDNQPQHF
TGTGCCACCGGGGCGGGGGGCGCAGGAGACAATCAGCCCCAGCATTTT
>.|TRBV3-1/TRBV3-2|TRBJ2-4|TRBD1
CASSQVGQGRDIQYF
TGTGCCAGCAGCCAAGTGGGACAGGGGAGGGACATTCAGTACTTC
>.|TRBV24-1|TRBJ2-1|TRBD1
CATSDWGTGRNEQFF
TGTGCCACCAGTGATTGGGGGACAGGGAGGAATGAGCAGTTCTTC
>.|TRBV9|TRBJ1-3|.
CASSVGQASGNTIYF
TGTGCCAGCAGCGTAGGGCAGGCCTCTGGAAACACCATATATTTT
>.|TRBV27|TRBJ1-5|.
CASSSQVAQPQHF
TGTGCCAGCAGTTCCCAAGTGGCTCAGCCCCAGCATTTT
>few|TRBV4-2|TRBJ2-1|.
CASSQFGSDRPFDNEQFF
TGTGCCAGCAGCCAATTCGGGTCCGACAGACCTTTTGACAATGAGCAGTTCTTC
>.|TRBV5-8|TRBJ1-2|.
CASSLPSRGYTF
TGTGCCAGCAGCTTGCCATCGAGGGGCTACACCTTC
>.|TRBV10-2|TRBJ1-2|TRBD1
CASNGQGANYGYTF
TGCGCCAGCAACGGACAGGGGGCAAACTACGGCTACACCTTC
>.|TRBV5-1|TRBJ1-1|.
CASSLEGAGRAFF
TGCGCCAGCAGCTTGGAAGGGGCAGGGAGGGCTTTCTTT
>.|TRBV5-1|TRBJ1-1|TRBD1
CASSLRQGRNTEAFF
TGCGCCAGCAGCTTACGACAGGGGAGGAACACTGAAGCTTTCTTT
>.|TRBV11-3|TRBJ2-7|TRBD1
CASSLGQGDEQYF
TGTGCCAGCAGCTTAGGACAGGGGGACGAGCAGTACTTC
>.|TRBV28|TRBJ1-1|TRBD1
CASSKQGRTEAFF
TGTGCCAGCAGCAAACAGGGGAGGACTGAAGCTTTCTTT
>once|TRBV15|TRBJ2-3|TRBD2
CATSASGRARGTQYF
TGTGCCACCAGTGCTAGCGGGAGGGCCCGAGGTACGCAGTATTTT
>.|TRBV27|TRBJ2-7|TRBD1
CASSSTDRVSYEQYF
TGTGCCAGCAGTTCCACCGACAGGGTCTCCTACGAGCAGTACTTC
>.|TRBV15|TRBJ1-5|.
CATSNLRGGNQPQHF
TGTGCCACCAGCAATCTCCGGGGGGGCAATCAGCCCCAGCATTTT
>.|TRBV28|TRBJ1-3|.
CASSFRSTIYF
TGTGCCAGCAGTTTCAGAAGCACCATATATTTT
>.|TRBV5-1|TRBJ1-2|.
CASSFGGEGGYTF
TGCGCCAGCAGCTTTGGCGGGGAAGGAGGCTACACCTTC
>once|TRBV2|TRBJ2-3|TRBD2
CASKTSGGASTDTQYF
TGTGCCAGCAAGACTAGCGGGGGCGCTAGCACAGATACGCAGTATTTT
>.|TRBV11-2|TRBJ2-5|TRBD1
CASSLALQGAQETQYF
TGTGCCAGCAGCTTAGCCCTACAGGGGGCGCAGGAGACCCAGTACTTC
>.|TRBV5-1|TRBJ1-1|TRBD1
CASSNDRVGVEAFF
TGCGCCAGCAGCAACGACAGGGTTGGGGTTGAAGCTTTCTTT
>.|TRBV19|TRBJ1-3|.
CASRPAAGVAGNTIYF
TGTGCCAGTAGACCTGCCGCGGGGGTCGCTGGAAACACCATATATTTT
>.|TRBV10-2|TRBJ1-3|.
CASSDWEGYSSGNTIYF
TGCGCCAGCAGTGATTGGGAGGGGTACAGCTCTGGAAACACCATATATTTT
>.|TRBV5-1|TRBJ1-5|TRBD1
CASSPGQDNQPQHF
TGCGCCAGCAGTCCTGGACAGGATAATCAGCCCCAGCATTTT
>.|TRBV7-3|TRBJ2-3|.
CASSQDGRTSAQYF
TGTGCCAGCAGCCAGGACGGGCGGACTTCGGCGCAGTATTTT
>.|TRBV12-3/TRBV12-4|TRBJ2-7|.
CASSYGTTGEQYF
TGTGCCAGCAGTTACGGGACAACGGGGGAGCAGTACTTC
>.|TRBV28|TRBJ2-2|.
CASLGPANTGELFF
TGTGCCAGCTTGGGCCCAGCGAACACCGGGGAGCTGTTTTTT
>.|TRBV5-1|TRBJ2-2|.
CASSLGVAENTGELFF
TGCGCCAGCAGCTTGGGAGTAGCGGAGAACACCGGGGAGCTGTTTTTT
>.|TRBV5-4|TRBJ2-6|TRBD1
CASSSGAGGGPSGANVLTF
TGTGCCAGCAGCTCGGGGGCAGGGGGCGGCCCCTCTGGGGCCAACGTCCTGACTTTC
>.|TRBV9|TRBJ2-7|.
CASSSYAASQEQYF
TGTGCCAGCAGTTCGTATGCTGCGAGTCAAGAGCAGTACTTC
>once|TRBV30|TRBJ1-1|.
CAWSPYTEAFF
TGTGCCTGGAGTCCTTACACTGAAGCTTTCTTT
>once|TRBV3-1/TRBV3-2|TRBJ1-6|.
CASSRNLESYSPLHF
TGTGCCAGCAGCCGGAATCTAGAATCATATTCACCCCTCCACTTT
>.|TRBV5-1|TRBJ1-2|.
CASSFESVYGYTF
TGCGCCAGCAGCTTTGAGTCGGTCTATGGCTACACCTTC
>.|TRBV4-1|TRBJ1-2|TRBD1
CASSQEPQGAYGYTF
TGCGCCAGCAGCCAAGAACCTCAGGGGGCCTATGGCTACACCTTC
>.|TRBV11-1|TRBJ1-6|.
CASSVGRVDSPLHF
TGTGCCAGCAGCGTCGGCAGGGTGGATTCACCCCTCCACTTT
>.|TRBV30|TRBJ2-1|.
CAWRRFRGNEQFF
TGTGCCTGGAGACGCTTTAGGGGTAATGAGCAGTTCTTC